This TCR beta chain was sequenced during a study of blood T cell repertoires in COVID-19. Overall study: Samples representing acute and convalescent COVID-19 were sourced from the United States, Italy and Spain. Sources were T cells, B-cell-depleted T cells, or PBMCs; the material itself was cDNA or gDNA.

CDR1 and CDR2 from the germline V gene are KGHSH and LQKENI. The CDR3 covers 17 residues. Trimming removed 3 bases from V and 4 bases from J; junction bases left unmatched: 13. Profiling relied on immunoSEQ multiplex PCR, and the TCRdb table lists in-frame clones only, not all of them. The sample lists under 200,000 clones; approximately 80% were seen once. Participant-given clinical history determined each cohort assignment. Recovered status applied to Cohort 3 donors who had two consecutive negative PCRs. It also applied to those with clearance or with symptom resolution. This chain uses TRBV18 with TRBJ1-2; 8 bases match TRBD1. This sequence was found in a woman aged 45 to 65 who had recovered from COVID-19. The specimen was PBMCs or T cells enriched from blood (not recorded which). CDR3 nucleotides: TGTGCCAGCTCACCGCCGTGGGACAGGCCTCTCGGCTATGGCTACACCTTC. Translated: CASSPPWDRPLGYGYTF.